The clone carrying this T cell receptor beta chain occurred once. The data were obtained in a study of shared clonotypes between healthy human individuals. Assay execution took place at the deep level. Every immunoSEQ plate was one replicate of a subset's evenly spread DNA. The protocol was immunoSEQ multiplex PCR, while the TCRdb copy is restricted to in-frame clones and leaves out a portion. The data contain 490,000 or so clones, 70% to 80% of them singletons. The specimen was PBMCs. This receptor was obtained from a woman aged 35 to 49 in good health. Some clones in this sample may be carry-over from other donors' samples.

The CDR3 bases are TGTGCCAGCAGTTTAAGACCGGACGGGTTGGAGACCCAGTACTTC. Amino acid sequence: CASSLRPDGLETQYF. V usage is TRBV27 and J usage is TRBJ2-5; D gene unclear. Germline V gene lookup returns CDR1 MNHEY and CDR2 SMNVEV (reference sequence). This CDR3 spans 15 amino acids. V lost 2 bases, J lost 5 bases, and 15 bases lay in between.